Listed here are 14 T cell receptor beta chains from one sample, sequenced in a study of blood T cell repertoires in COVID-19. Assay: immunoSEQ multiplex PCR; the TCRdb copy retains only in-frame clones and omits some. The sample has tens of thousands of clones; 90% are singletons. The sample was peripheral blood. These receptors all stem from a middle-aged woman with active COVID-19.

V is TRBV10-3 and J is TRBJ1-1, with D possibly TRBD1 on 5 matching bases. The germline V and J ends were trimmed by 0 bases and 1 base, with 12 bases remaining between them. Germline V lookup: CDR1 ENHRY, CDR2 SYGVKD. The CDR3 covers 16 residues. CDR3 nucleotides: TGTGCCATCAGTGAGTCTAATGGACAAAGGAACACTGAAGCTTTCTTT. Its translation is CAISESNGQRNTEAFF.

This clone was seen once. The DNA of the CDR3 is TGCGCCAGCAGCCATGCCGACAGGGGCAACACAGATACGCAGTATTTT. Encoded protein: CASSHADRGNTDTQYF. J is TRBJ2-3 and V is TRBV4-1; 8 bases are a match to TRBD1. From germline, CDR1 is MGHRA and CDR2 YSYEKL. CDR3 length equals 16 residues. The junction had 7 bases not matched to a gene; V was cut back by 3 bases and J by 2 bases.

V and J are TRBV6-5 and TRBJ1-1; D is possibly TRBD1 (6 bases). This CDR3 spans 13 amino acids. The germline CDR1 and CDR2 sequences are MNHEY and SVGAGI. Trimming removed 5 bases at V and 3 bases at J, with 10 bases between. This CDR3 reads CASSPDRHTEAFF. CDR3 coding DNA: TGTGCCAGCAGTCCGGACAGACACACTGAAGCTTTCTTT.

The V call is TRBV5-6, the J call TRBJ2-3, with 7 bases that match TRBD1. The CDR3 has 16 amino acids. CDR1 SGHDT and CDR2 YYEEEE come from the germline V gene. The trim removed 0 bases at V and 9 bases at J, leaving 13 bases unmatched. CDR3 nucleotides: TGTGCCAGCAGCTTGGGGTGGGACAGTTCTACTGGCACGCAGTATTTT. Its protein is CASSLGWDSSTGTQYF.

The chain joins TRBV19 to TRBJ2-2; possible D gene TRBD1, 5 bases. Trimming took 7 bases from V and 3 from J, leaving 15 bases between them. The CDR3 spans 15 residues. Per germline, CDR1 LNHDA and CDR2 SQIVND (reference sequence). CDR3 DNA sequence: TGTGCCAGTATCCCAACGACAGCCCACACCGGGGAGCTGTTTTTT. Protein: CASIPTTAHTGELFF. The complete variable domain, with remaining parts taken from reference TRBV19 and TRBJ2-2, reads DGGITQSPKYLFRKEGQNVTLSCEQNLNHDAMYWYRQDPGQGLRLIYYSQIVNDFQKGDIAEGYSVSREKKESFPLTVTSAQKNPTAFYLCASIPTTAHTGELFFGEGSRLTVL.

This sequence joins TRBV12-5 and TRBJ1-2; a weak D match, TRBD1 (6 bases). In germline, CDR1 is LGHNT, CDR2 FRNRAP. There are 16 residues in the CDR3. Trimming pared 0 bases from V and 7 bases from J, leaving 18 bases between. In nucleotides, the CDR3 is TGTGCTAGTGGTTTGGTACTCGGGGGGGCGCAGGGTGGCTACACCTTC. This encodes CASGLVLGGAQGGYTF.

The chain couples TRBV29-1 to TRBJ1-4; the match to TRBD1 covers 10 bases. The J segment lost 4 bases and the V segment lost 4 bases, leaving 9 bases of the junction unmatched. This CDR3 has 16 residues. Germline V gene lookup returns CDR1 SQVTM and CDR2 ANQGSEA. This chain's CDR3 is CSVAPGQGGNNEKLFF. CDR3 DNA sequence: TGCAGCGTTGCTCCAGGACAGGGGGGGAATAATGAAAAACTGTTTTTT.

This clone was counted once. The rearrangement uses TRBV3-1 (or the pseudogene TRBV3-2) and TRBJ2-2; 12 bases map to TRBD2. Trimming took 4 bases from V and 6 from J; bases not matched to a gene: 15. Germline V CDR1 and CDR2: LGHDT, YNNKEL (reference sequence). This CDR3 is 19 amino acids long. The CDR3 spells CASSRRLAGAAGGAGELFF. The CDR3 region has the DNA TGTGCCAGCAGCCGGAGACTAGCGGGGGCCGCGGGCGGTGCCGGGGAGCTGTTTTTT.

The rearrangement links TRBV6-1 to TRBJ1-3; tentative D call: TRBD1 (6 bases). Deletions cut 3 bases from V and 0 bases from J, with 9 bases between. Germline V CDR1 and CDR2: MNHNS, SASEGT. This CDR3 is built from 15 residues. CDR3 region: CASSDGQSSGNTIYF. For the CDR3, the DNA is TGTGCCAGCAGTGACGGACAGAGCTCTGGAAACACCATATATTTT.

The V gene is TRBV5-5, the J gene TRBJ1-5; D possibly corresponds to TRBD1 (6 bases). The germline gives CDR1 SGHKS, CDR2 YYEKEE (reference sequence). CDR3 length: 14 amino acids. Trimming cost V 1 base and J 5 bases, with 10 bases left between them. CDR3 region: CASSLWGRDQPQHF. For the CDR3, the DNA is TGTGCCAGCAGCTTGTGGGGGCGGGATCAGCCCCAGCATTTT.

This sequence joins TRBV12-3 or TRBV12-4 and TRBJ1-4, with TRBD1 identical over 7 bases. The CDR3 sequence is 13 residues long. V was pared by 5 bases and J by 10 bases, with 7 bases of the junction left unmatched. CDR3 coding DNA: TGTGCCAGCAGTCCCGACAGGGATATAAAACTGTTTTTT. Translating it yields CASSPDRDIKLFF.

The V gene is TRBV5-1, the J gene TRBJ1-5; possible D gene TRBD1, 5 bases. V lost 2 bases, J lost 7 bases, and 13 bases lay in between. The CDR3 has 14 residues. Germline-derived CDR1 and CDR2 are SGHRS and YFSETQ. The CDR3 bases are TGCGCCAGCAGCTTAGACAGTTCAAACCAGCCCCAGCATTTT. It codes for CASSLDSSNQPQHF.

V is TRBV27 and J is TRBJ2-7; weak D call: TRBD1 (5 bases). Germline CDR1 and CDR2: MNHEY and SMNVEV (reference sequence). V shed 4 bases and J shed 5 bases, with 15 bases lying between them. The CDR3 has 14 amino acids. CDR3: CASSSALGVHEQYF. The CDR3 nucleotides are TGTGCCAGCAGTTCCGCGTTAGGGGTTCACGAGCAGTACTTC.

The CDR3 sequence is CASSLHRWMATDTQYF. In DNA, the CDR3 is TGTGCCAGCAGCTTGCACAGGTGGATGGCCACAGATACGCAGTATTTT. V and J are TRBV11-2 and TRBJ2-3; possible D gene TRBD1, 5 bases. In germline, CDR1 is SGHAT, CDR2 FQNNGV. Between the trimmed V and J ends, which lost 3 bases and 2 bases, there was a span of 15 bases. The CDR3 is 16 residues long.